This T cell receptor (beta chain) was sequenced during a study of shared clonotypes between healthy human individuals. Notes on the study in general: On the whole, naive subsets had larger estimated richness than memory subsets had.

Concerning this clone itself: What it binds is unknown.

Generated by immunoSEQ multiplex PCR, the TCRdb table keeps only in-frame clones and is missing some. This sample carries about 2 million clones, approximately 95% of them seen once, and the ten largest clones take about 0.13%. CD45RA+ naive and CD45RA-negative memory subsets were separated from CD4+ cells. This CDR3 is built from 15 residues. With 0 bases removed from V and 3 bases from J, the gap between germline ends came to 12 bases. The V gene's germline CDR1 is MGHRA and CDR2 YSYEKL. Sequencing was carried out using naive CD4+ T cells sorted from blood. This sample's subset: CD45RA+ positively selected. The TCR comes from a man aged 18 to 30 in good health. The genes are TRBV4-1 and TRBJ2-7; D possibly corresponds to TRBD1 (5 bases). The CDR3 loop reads CASSQESTGYYEQYF. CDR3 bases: TGCGCCAGCAGCCAAGAGAGCACAGGTTACTACGAGCAGTACTTC.